Shown below are 2 T cell receptor beta chains from a single sample sequenced in a study of blood T cell repertoires in COVID-19. The table came from immunoSEQ multiplex PCR; TCRdb's copy has only in-frame clones and leaves some out. The table shows 46,000 or so clones, with 83% occurring only once. Sequenced material: peripheral blood. These receptor sequences come from a human donor in a cohort sampled during active COVID-19.

J is TRBJ1-2 and V is TRBV27, with D maybe TRBD1 (6 bases). V dropped 2 bases and J dropped 8 bases, with 21 bases sitting between them. The CDR3 is 16 amino acids. Germline values: CDR1 MNHEY, CDR2 SMNVEV (reference sequence). Here the CDR3 reads CASSLSGARGSKGYTF. CDR3 in DNA: TGTGCCAGCAGTTTAAGTGGGGCCAGGGGATCGAAAGGCTACACCTTC.

The chain has TRBV11-2 and TRBJ1-2, with D unresolved. The CDR3 runs 15 residues. The germline V and J ends were trimmed by 3 bases and 0 bases, with 11 bases remaining between them. Germline-derived CDR1 and CDR2 are SGHAT and FQNNGV. This CDR3 is CASSFESSANYGYTF. The CDR3 region has the DNA TGTGCCAGCAGCTTTGAAAGTTCAGCTAACTATGGCTACACCTTC.